This T cell receptor beta chain emerged from a study of CXCR3-negative and CXCR3-positive naive CD8 T cells. The study's findings and limits: The study found comparably high diversity in both naive subsets and much lower diversity in memory CD8+ cells. The study inferred TCR strength from TRB CDR3 properties and found comparable surface CD5 between naive subsets. More hydrophobic TRB CDR3s were found in CXCR3-positive naive cells than in CXCR3-negative naive cells.

For this clonotype: Its cognate antigen is unknown.

Germline assignment: CDR1 DFQATT and CDR2 SNEGSKA (reference sequence). The CDR3 consists of 14 residues. UMI-labeled 5' RACE TRB cDNA libraries were prepared from the cells. TCRdb re-called the 5' RACE reads; every CDR3 protein appears as one record, without DNA. The sample totals about 150,000 distinct CDR3 sequences; its top ten clones hold approximately 0.46%. The sequencing sample was made of naive CXCR3+ CD8+ T cells from blood. Subset indicated: CD45RO-CCR7+CD27+CD95- naive CD8+ T cells expressing CXCR3 (TNR3+). The V gene is TRBV20-1, the J gene TRBJ2-1; as DNA is missing, the TRBD1 call by TCRdb cannot be tested. This receptor was taken from a human donor in good health. Some clones in this sample may be carry-over from other donors' samples. CDR3 sequence: CSASLFPGANEQFF.